The 11 T cell receptor beta chains presented below share a single source sample, sequenced in a study of shared clonotypes between healthy human individuals. TCRdb keeps only in-frame clones here, not all; method: immunoSEQ multiplex PCR. The profile shows 1,400,000 or so clones, approximately 98.5% of them singletons. Source material: naive CD4+ T cells sorted from blood. Subset given: CD45RA+ positively selected. These TCRs come from a man aged 30 to 45 in good health.

This chain uses TRBV10-1 with TRBJ2-7, with D unclear. The germline V gene encodes CDR1 WNHNN and CDR2 SYGVQD (reference sequence). V was clipped by 0 bases and J by 5 bases, with 8 bases between them. The length of the CDR3 is 13 residues. CDR3 in DNA: TGCGCCAGCAGTGAGTCGATGGGGAACGAGCAGTACTTC. Translating gives CASSESMGNEQYF.

The chain uses TRBV18 and TRBJ1-2, with TRBD1 as a possible D gene (6 bases). V lost 3 bases, J lost 4 bases, and 18 bases lay in between. The CDR3 contains 16 residues. CDR1 is KGHSH, CDR2 LQKENI, per germline. CDR3: CASSPILGGSFYGYTF. DNA for the CDR3: TGTGCCAGCTCACCGATATTAGGGGGATCTTTCTATGGCTACACCTTC.

The rearrangement joins TRBV9 to TRBJ2-7, with 13 bases fitting TRBD2. Germline CDR1 reads SGDLS; CDR2 reads YYNGEE. V lost 3 bases to trimming and J lost 2 bases; unmatched junction nucleotides: 5. CDR3 length: 16 amino acids. CDR3 nucleotides: TGTGCCAGCAGCGGCCGCGGGACTAGCGGGACCTACGAGCAGTACTTC. Translation gives CASSGRGTSGTYEQYF.

A note on this clone: The sample holds other DNA sequences that translate to the same CDR3. The chain joins TRBV7-9 to TRBJ1-4; D is unclear. This CDR3 contains 13 residues. Germline assignment: CDR1 SEHNR and CDR2 FQNEAQ (reference sequence). With 2 bases removed from V and 5 bases from J, the gap between germline ends came to 6 bases. The CDR3 nucleotides read TGTGCCAGCAGCTTAAAGGCGAATGAAAAACTGTTTTTT. The encoded protein is CASSLKANEKLFF. The full variable domain, in which reference TRBV7-9 and TRBJ1-4 provide the parts outside the CDR3, is DTGVSQNPRHKITKRGQNVTFRCDPISEHNRLYWYRQTLGQGPEFLTYFQNEAQLEKSRLLSDRFSAERPKGSFSTLEIQRTEQGDSAMYLCASSLKANEKLFFGSGTQLSVL.

The rearrangement uses TRBV19 and TRBJ2-4; 7 bases map to TRBD1. Trimming cost V 4 bases and J 2 bases; bases outside gene matches: 5. The CDR3 length is 15 residues. The germline V gene has CDR1 LNHDA and CDR2 SQIVND (reference sequence). This CDR3 is CASSTQQGPKNIQYF. DNA of the CDR3: TGTGCCAGTAGTACTCAACAGGGGCCCAAAAACATTCAGTACTTC.

This chain joins TRBV18 and TRBJ2-3; TRBD2 agrees at 10 bases. V trimming: 3 bases; J trimming: 4 bases; junction bases outside the gene matches: 4. Germline CDR1 and CDR2: KGHSH and LQKENI. CDR3 size: 15 residues. The CDR3 DNA reads as TGTGCCAGCTCACCCCTAGCGGGAGACGCAGATACGCAGTATTTT. Its translation: CASSPLAGDADTQYF. Based on the CDR3 plus reference TRBV18 and TRBJ2-3, the full variable domain is NAGVMQNPRHLVRRRGQEARLRCSPMKGHSHVYWYRQLPEEGLKFMVYLQKENIIDESGMPKERFSAEFPKEGPSILRIQQVVRGDSAAYFCASSPLAGDADTQYFGPGTRLTVL.

This chain connects TRBV5-1 to TRBJ2-6, with unresolved D. Germline V gene lookup returns CDR1 SGHRS and CDR2 YFSETQ. The V gene lost 2 bases and the J gene lost 0 bases, with 15 bases spanning the gap. CDR3 length: 18 residues. In DNA, the CDR3 is TGCGCCAGCAGCTTTTTGGCCAGCCCCCTCTCTGGGGCCAACGTCCTGACTTTC. Translated, it gives CASSFLASPLSGANVLTF.

This sequence joins TRBV29-1 and TRBJ2-1, with 9 bases lining up with TRBD1. J was trimmed by 2 bases and V by 4 bases; bases with no gene match: 3. CDR3 length: 14 amino acids. Germline CDR1 SQVTM, CDR2 ANQGSEA. CDR3 region: CSVGRTGAYNEQFF. As DNA, the CDR3 is TGCAGCGTTGGGAGGACAGGGGCCTACAATGAGCAGTTCTTC.

The gene calls are TRBV9 and TRBJ2-5; weak D call: TRBD2 (6 bases). The V gene lost 0 bases and the J gene lost 5 bases, with 11 bases spanning the gap. The CDR3 runs to 14 residues. CDR1 and CDR2 (germline): SGDLS, YYNGEE. The CDR3 region is CASSVEAAGETQYF. As DNA, the CDR3 is TGTGCCAGCAGCGTAGAGGCCGCGGGGGAGACCCAGTACTTC.

The chain carries TRBV7-2 and TRBJ2-1, with D possibly TRBD2 on 5 matching bases. The germline V and J ends were trimmed by 4 bases and 10 bases, with 14 bases remaining between them. The CDR3 is made up of 13 amino acids. The germline V gene has CDR1 SGHTA and CDR2 FQGNSA. The chain's CDR3 is CASSSPASHEQFF. CDR3 in DNA: TGTGCCAGCAGCTCTCCGGCTAGCCACGAGCAGTTCTTC. Together with reference TRBV7-2 and TRBJ2-1, the CDR3 gives the full variable domain: GAGVSQSPSNKVTEKGKDVELRCDPISGHTALYWYRQSLGQGLEFLIYFQGNSAPDKSGLPSDRFSAERTGGSVSTLTIQRTQQEDSAVYLCASSSPASHEQFFGPGTRLTVL.

The V call is TRBV4-3, the J call TRBJ2-1, with D maybe TRBD2 (6 bases). Between the trimmed V and J ends, which lost 1 base and 6 bases, there was a span of 16 bases. Germline V CDR1 and CDR2: LGHNA, YSLEER. The CDR3 extends over 16 amino acids. CDR3 sequence: CASSQVRGLLRNEQFF. CDR3 DNA: TGCGCCAGCAGCCAAGTTCGGGGACTTCTGCGCAATGAGCAGTTCTTC.